Listed below are T cell receptor beta chains from one sample, sequenced in a study of cytomegalovirus exposure and HLA in healthy donors. Measured with immunoSEQ multiplex PCR; TCRdb has only the in-frame clones, and not every one. This sample has 140,000 to 150,000 clones, with 70% found just once. Specimen: PBMCs. These receptors were collected from a woman aged 55-75 years in good health and CMV-seropositive. Both conserved end residues are part of each CDR3. Each record gives: D gene, V gene, clone size, J gene, CDR3 DNA, CDR3 protein. A D gene is named only where the DNA matches it firmly. Clone size, where shown, is once, few, many, or a class for clones that have expanded.

>TRBD2|TRBV6-1|few|TRBJ2-3
TGTGCCAGCAGTGACCCCCTAGCGGGAGGGCAGGGCACAGATACGCAGTATTTT
CASSDPLAGGQGTDTQYF
>.|TRBV19|.|TRBJ1-1
TGTGCCAGTAGTATTTGGCGGCAAGACACTGAAGCTTTCTTT
CASSIWRQDTEAFF
>.|TRBV4-2|.|TRBJ2-7
TGTGCCAGCAGCCAAGATCGAGAATACGAGCAGTACTTC
CASSQDREYEQYF
>TRBD1|TRBV19|.|TRBJ1-5
TGTGCCAGTAGTCCGGACAGGGCGGACCAGCCCCAGCATTTT
CASSPDRADQPQHF
>.|TRBV5-1|.|TRBJ1-2
TGCGCCAGCAGCTTGGGAGGGTTGGATGGCTACACCTTC
CASSLGGLDGYTF
>TRBD2|TRBV2|few|TRBJ2-3
TGTGCCAGCAAATCTAGCGGGAGTACAGATACGCAGTATTTT
CASKSSGSTDTQYF
>TRBD2|TRBV7-9|.|TRBJ2-1
TGTGCCAGCAGCCCACTAGCGGGAGAAAGGTACAATGAGCAGTTCTTC
CASSPLAGERYNEQFF
>TRBD1|TRBV7-9|.|TRBJ1-5
TGTGCCAGCAGCGAACAGGGGGAGAGCAATCAGCCCCAGCATTTT
CASSEQGESNQPQHF
>TRBD1|TRBV30|few|TRBJ1-5
TGTGCCTGGAGTCGAGGGGGCGACCAGCCCCAGCATTTT
CAWSRGGDQPQHF
>TRBD1|TRBV28|.|TRBJ1-1
TGTGCCAGCAGCGGACAGGGGCTCACTGAAGCTTTCTTT
CASSGQGLTEAFF
>.|TRBV6-6|.|TRBJ1-3
TGTGCCAGCAGGCGGACAGTATCTGGAAACACCATATATTTT
CASRRTVSGNTIYF
>TRBD2|TRBV5-1|.|TRBJ2-7
TGCGCCAGCAGCGGAGGACTAGCGGTCATCAACGAGCAGTACTTC
CASSGGLAVINEQYF
>.|TRBV7-9|.|TRBJ2-6
TGTGCCAGCAGAAGCGCAGGGCCTGGGGCCAACGTCCTGACTTTC
CASRSAGPGANVLTF
>TRBD1|TRBV30|once|TRBJ2-3
TGTGCCCGCAGCAACAGGGGGCTGAGCACAGATACGCAGTATTTT
CARSNRGLSTDTQYF
>TRBD2|TRBV27|few|TRBJ2-3
TGTGCCAGCAGCCTCGGGAGGGCCGTAGATACGCAGTATTTT
CASSLGRAVDTQYF
>TRBD1|TRBV5-1|.|TRBJ1-2
TGCGCCAGCAGCGATACAGGGGGCAGCTATGGCTACACCTTC
CASSDTGGSYGYTF
>.|TRBV5-1|few|TRBJ2-7
TGCGCCAGCAGCTTGGCGGACTTTGCCTACGAGCAGTACTTC
CASSLADFAYEQYF
>.|TRBV11-3|.|TRBJ2-1
TGTGCCAGCAGCTTACGCGGTTCTGTGGGCTACAATGAGCAGTTCTTC
CASSLRGSVGYNEQFF
>.|TRBV9|.|TRBJ2-7
TGTGCCAGCAGCGTAAATAGCGGAAAGTACGAGCAGTACTTC
CASSVNSGKYEQYF
>.|TRBV20-1|.|TRBJ1-2
TGCAGTGCTCATCAGGGTTACGGCTACACCTTC
CSAHQGYGYTF
>TRBD2|TRBV6-1|.|TRBJ2-3
TGTGCCAGCGAAAGCGGGAGAGCAGATACGCAGTATTTT
CASESGRADTQYF
>TRBD2|TRBV2|once|TRBJ2-5
TGTGCCAGCACCCGGGAGGGGACCCAGTACTTC
CASTREGTQYF
>TRBD2|TRBV29-1|.|TRBJ2-7
TGCAGCGCCTATAGCGGGAATTCCCCCTACGAGCAGTACTTC
CSAYSGNSPYEQYF
>TRBD1|TRBV28|.|TRBJ1-5
TGTGCCAGCAGTCCCCGGACAGGGTTTGTAAGCAATCAGCCCCAGCATTTT
CASSPRTGFVSNQPQHF
>.|TRBV6-5|.|TRBJ1-1
TGTGCCAGCAGTTATCTAGATTACACTGAAGCTTTCTTT
CASSYLDYTEAFF
>.|TRBV6-1|.|TRBJ1-1
TGTGCCAGCAGGCCTGGACAGTTCACTGAAGCTTTCTTT
CASRPGQFTEAFF
>TRBD2|TRBV7-6|.|TRBJ2-3
TGTGCCAGCAGCCTCACCGGGACTAGCTCGGATACGCAGTATTTT
CASSLTGTSSDTQYF
>.|TRBV7-7|few|TRBJ2-2
TGTGCTAGCAGCCCAACCGGGGACACCGGGGAGCTGTTTTTT
CASSPTGDTGELFF
>.|TRBV29-1|few|TRBJ2-7
TGCAGCGTTGAGGTAGAGCCAGGGTCCTACGAGCAGTACTTC
CSVEVEPGSYEQYF
>TRBD2|TRBV5-1|.|TRBJ2-1
TGCGCCAGCAGCCAAGTGACTAGCGGGAACAATGAGCAGTTCTTC
CASSQVTSGNNEQFF
>.|TRBV7-2|.|TRBJ1-2
TGTGCCAGCAGCCAACTCGCCTCACAGGGTTCAGGATATGGCTACACCTTC
CASSQLASQGSGYGYTF
>TRBD1|TRBV9|.|TRBJ1-4
TGTGCCAGCAGCCCGACAGGGGTTGCAACTAATGAAAAACTGTTTTTT
CASSPTGVATNEKLFF
>.|TRBV27|.|TRBJ2-5
TGTGCCAGCAGAGTAACAAGCGGGCCGCAAGAGACCCAGTACTTC
CASRVTSGPQETQYF
>TRBD1|TRBV18|.|TRBJ1-2
TGTGCCAGCTCACAAACAGGGGTGGATAACTATGGCTACACCTTC
CASSQTGVDNYGYTF
>.|TRBV18|.|TRBJ2-7
TGTGCCAGCTCACCACCTGCCAGGGAAGGTGAGCAGTACTTC
CASSPPAREGEQYF
>.|TRBV29-1|.|TRBJ2-3
TGCAGCGTCTGGTGGAGTAGCACAGATACGCAGTATTTT
CSVWWSSTDTQYF
>.|TRBV11-2|once|TRBJ1-1
TGTGCCAGCAGCTTAGGGGCAGGGATGAACACTGAAGCTTTCTTT
CASSLGAGMNTEAFF
>.|TRBV9|.|TRBJ1-5
TGTGCCAGCAGCGCGAGCTCGGGCAATCAGCCCCAGCATTTT
CASSASSGNQPQHF
>.|TRBV5-1|.|TRBJ2-5
TGCGCCAGCAGCGATGGGGGCGGAGAGACCCAGTACTTC
CASSDGGGETQYF
>TRBD1|TRBV4-1|.|TRBJ2-7
TGCGCCAGCAGCCAGGGACAGGGATCCTACGAGCAGTACTTC
CASSQGQGSYEQYF